This T cell receptor beta chain was captured by sequencing in a study of T cell clonotyping in hematopoietic cell transplantation (dated by TCRdb to the early 2020s). Broadly, across the study: A total of more than 130 blood samples were collected in the study from roughly 33 consecutive transplant recipients and their related donors. Patient recruitment ran from 2015 to early 2017, and follow-up continued until late 2020 or death. Study-level results and caveats: Sample size was limited, and cells were not sorted, so CD4 and CD8 repertoire contributions could not be separated. A decrease in recipient TCR diversity was observed after transplant, and a progressive increase in pathologically expanded clonotypes was seen from day 30 to day 180. Donor and pretransplant recipient Inverse Simpson Index values predicted broader posttransplant TCR repertoire diversity. Overlap with donor repertoires was found for only a small fraction of recipient repertoires, with over 95% found to appear de novo at the given depth.

The immunoSEQ assay, a bias-controlled multiplex PCR with V- and J-specific primers, was used to amplify TCR beta CDR3 regions from genomic DNA. In a second PCR step, the CDR3 amplicons were tagged with a proprietary barcode plus Illumina adapter sequences. CDR3 libraries were sequenced on an Illumina MiSeq instrument. The study's processing was this. Export and quality control were done with immunoSEQ Analyzer 3.0, while downstream analyses used R Bioconductor and Immunarch. Only productive rearrangements within the normalized downsampled data set were used in the calculation of repertoire metrics. Pathologically expanded clonotypes were defined as those larger than 5 templates in the normalized cohort. The Inverse Simpson Index was used to measure repertoire diversity. To capture all clonotypes, the CMV-specificity analyses were run on the non-normalized data set. Held by TCRdb, this immuneACCESS table contains in-frame sequences only and omits some clones. Under half of the omission traces to an unresolved V gene where checked; the cause of the rest is unknown. V and J calls and clone size are as listed in that table; D and trimming were resolved from the DNA. This sample holds 10,000 to 15,000 clones; about nine tenths were observed only once. The ten largest clones take up over 0.95% of the sample.

Related transplant donors provided blood samples for TCR beta sequencing. Using Nuclei Lysis Solution, genomic DNA was extracted from unfractionated peripheral blood mononuclear cells that were either fresh or cryopreserved. Points on this clone: Which antigen it targets is not known. No clone much larger than this one lies a single base away; base qualities are absent.

Unmatched junction bases come to 6, with V trimmed by 1 base and J by 4 bases. As encoded in the germline V gene, CDR1 is SGHRS while CDR2 is YFSETQ. From the cysteine through the phenylalanine, the CDR3 covers 15 amino acids. Of the read, only the CDR3 DNA is kept; its 45 bases are in frame from base 1. The sequence joins TRBV5-1 to TRBJ2-3; TRBD2 agrees with 7 junctional bases. The sample was peripheral blood mononuclear cells. The sequence derives from a man aged 25 to 40 in good health. Some clones in this sample may be carry-over from other donors' samples. The CDR3 has the sequence CASSLHGGSSDTQYF. Read as DNA, the sequence is TGCGCCAGCAGCTTGCACGGGGGGAGCTCAGATACGCAGTATTTT.